This TCR beta chain came from a study of T cells in Graves' hyperthyroidism and ophthalmopathy. TCR beta CDR3 regions were amplified from RNA transcripts. The study used the HTBI primer set for a first-round RT-PCR of the TCR CDR3. TCRdb re-derived calls from the multiplex PCR reads in MiXCR, one entry per CDR3 protein. Of around 370,000 distinct CDR3 sequences listed, around 20% are singletons. J lost 2 bases, V lost 1 base, and 2 bases had no gene match. This CDR3 has 16 residues. Germline lookup yields CDR1 PRHDT and CDR2 FYEKMQ (reference sequence). Uncontrolled infections, other autoimmune diseases, pregnancy or lactation led to exclusion of patients.

The J gene is TRBJ2-2, the V gene TRBV13; 9 nucleotides line up with TRBD2. Sequenced input: blood. This TCR was sampled from a young man with Graves' ophthalmopathy. CDR3 bases: TGTGCCAGCAGCTTAGAAGCGGGGGGAAACACCGGGGAGCTGTTTTTT. Residues: CASSLEAGGNTGELFF. Filled out from reference TRBV13 and TRBJ2-2, the complete variable domain reads AAGVIQSPRHLIKEKRETATLKCYPIPRHDTVYWYQQGPGQDPQFLISFYEKMQSDKGSIPDRFSAQQFSDYHSELNMSSLELGDSALYFCASSLEAGGNTGELFFGEGSRLTVL.